The clone carrying this TCR beta chain has only one observation. Its antigen remains unidentified. The protocol was immunoSEQ multiplex PCR, while the TCRdb copy is restricted to in-frame clones and leaves out a portion. The sample records around 1,100,000 clones, 77% being singletons. This CDR3 has 15 residues. Germline loops: CDR1 SGHTA, CDR2 FQGNSA. Trimming shortened V by 5 bases and J by 5 bases, and 16 bases separated the two germline ends. The data belong to a study of shared clonotypes between healthy human individuals. Study outcomes and limitations: Shared across a few donors were roughly 5.3% of the naive CD4 clonotypes. Estimated clonotype richness was generally higher in naive than memory subsets. All-four-donor shared clonotypes had higher generation probabilities than non-shared clonotypes did.

Donors were healthy HIV-negative adults without recently reported acute infections or vaccinations. The sequence derives from a man between 18 and 29 years old in good health. Some clones in this sample may be carry-over from other donors' samples. Sequenced material: memory CD4+ T cells from PBMCs. Subset in this sample: CD45RA-negative fraction. The J gene is TRBJ1-5, the V gene TRBV7-2; D may be TRBD1 (5 bases). The CDR3 DNA is TGTGCCAGCAGCCCGCACTTAGGGGAACATCAGCCCCAGCATTTT. This codes for CASSPHLGEHQPQHF.